The next 18 T cell receptor beta chains were all read from a single sample in a study of blood T cells in healthy people across ages. It was with a sample-barcoded 5' primer and a J-beta primer mix that a second PCR of about 6 to 12 cycles was run. TCRdb reprocessed the 5' RACE reads with MiXCR, giving one entry per CDR3 protein. The sample contains hundreds of thousands of distinct CDR3 sequences, 20% to 30% of which appear only once. These data also formed part of another study, on T cells of mothers and their children.

Material for sequencing was blood. These receptors all come from a boy younger than 18 in good health.

CDR3 residues: CASSAGQGFYEQYF. The CDR3 nucleotides are TGTGCCAGCAGTGCCGGACAGGGTTTCTACGAGCAGTACTTC. The chain is built from TRBV6-1 and TRBJ2-7; 8 bases match TRBD1. CDR1 is MNHNS, CDR2 SASEGT, per germline. The junction had 5 bases not matched to a gene; V was cut back by 4 bases and J by 3 bases. This CDR3 has 14 residues.

The table lists this clonotype with a few counts. V is TRBV12-3 or TRBV12-4 and J is TRBJ1-5; D perhaps matches TRBD1 (5 bases). The ends were cut back, 1 base at V and 7 bases at J, with 11 bases in the middle. The CDR3 runs to 14 residues. This chain's CDR3 is CASSLGQRGQPQHF. CDR3 in DNA: TGTGCCAGCAGTTTAGGCCAGAGGGGACAGCCCCAGCATTTT.

The chain carries TRBV6-5 and TRBJ1-4; TRBD1 is a possible D gene (5 bases). Germline V gene lookup returns CDR1 MNHEY and CDR2 SVGAGI. The V end lost 0 bases, the J end lost 10 bases, and 12 bases lay between the germline ends. This CDR3 has 14 residues. DNA of the CDR3: TGTGCCAGCAGTTACTCGATCAGGGCAGGAAAACTGTTTTTT. Protein product: CASSYSIRAGKLFF.

This rearrangement joins TRBV7-9 to TRBJ1-2; 10 bases line up with TRBD1. Unmatched junction bases numbered 5, after V lost 7 bases and J lost 6 bases. Germline V gives CDR1 SEHNR, CDR2 FQNEAQ (reference sequence). The CDR3 is 13 amino acids. For the CDR3, the DNA is TGTGCCAGCACCGCGACAGGGGGCGATGGCTACACCTTC. Its protein is CASTATGGDGYTF.

This chain joins TRBV30 and TRBJ2-2; possible D gene TRBD1, 5 bases. CDR3 length equals 12 residues. Germline-derived CDR1 and CDR2 are GTSNPN and SVGIG (reference sequence). Trimming took 5 bases from V and 6 from J, leaving 10 bases between them. DNA for the CDR3: TGTGCCTGGGCCAGGGTACCCGGGGAGCTGTTTTTT. As protein: CAWARVPGELFF. Full variable domain (rest looked up from reference TRBV30 and TRBJ2-2): SQTIHQWPATLVQPVGSPLSLECTVEGTSNPNLYWYRQAAGRGLQLLFYSVGIGQISSEVPQNLSASRPQDRQFILSSKKLLLSDSGFYLCAWARVPGELFFGEGSRLTVL.

V is TRBV29-1 and J is TRBJ1-2; a possible D gene is TRBD1 (5 bases). The V end was cut by 1 base, the J end by 0 bases, with 24 bases between. The CDR3 is made up of 19 amino acids. The germline V gene encodes CDR1 SQVTM and CDR2 ANQGSEA. The CDR3 DNA follows: TGCAGCGTTGAAGTAGTGGTGAGATCCGGCAGGGTCCCTAACTATGGCTACACCTTC. It yields the protein CSVEVVVRSGRVPNYGYTF.

This clonotype has just a few counts. The chain uses TRBV12-3 or TRBV12-4 and TRBJ2-1, with 7 bases matching TRBD2. The CDR3 totals 16 residues. J gave up 10 bases and V 6 bases, and 18 bases lay outside the gene matches. CDR3 DNA sequence: TGTGCCAGCAGCCCCCTACTAGCGCCTGGAGACTCCGAGCAGTTCTTC. Amino acids: CASSPLLAPGDSEQFF.

The chain carries TRBV2 and TRBJ2-5, with D perhaps TRBD2 (7 bases). Judging by the DNA end, TRBJ2-7 fits better; the J call may be wrong. CDR3 size: 14 residues. CDR1 SNHLY and CDR2 FYNNEI come from the germline V gene. DNA for the CDR3: TGTGCCAGCAGTGGAGGGGGGGCCCGGTACGAGCAGTACTTC. Its protein is CASSGGGARYEQYF.

The rearrangement links TRBV9 to TRBJ2-7, with D maybe TRBD1 (6 bases). Germline loops: CDR1 SGDLS, CDR2 YYNGEE. This CDR3 contains 18 residues. V was pared by 0 bases and J by 1 base, with 20 bases between. DNA for the CDR3: TGTGCCAGCAGCGTAGCCCCCGTCACCACAGGGTCTTCCTACGAGCAGTACTTC. This translates into CASSVAPVTTGSSYEQYF.

This clonotype occurred a few times. This chain connects TRBV21-1 to TRBJ2-6; the table's D call of TRBD1 was not tested on the DNA. TRBV21-1 is annotated as a pseudogene. The CDR3 loop spans 18 amino acids. DNA of the CDR3: TGTGCCAGCAGCAAAGGGGGACAGGGGGCTAACGGGGCCAACGTCCTGACTTTC. Translating gives CASSKGGQGANGANVLTF.

The chain links TRBV18 to TRBJ2-5; 8 bases fit TRBD2. Germline loops: CDR1 KGHSH, CDR2 LQKENI. CDR3 length equals 15 residues. Trimming cost V 6 bases and J 2 bases; bases outside gene matches: 8. CDR3 sequence: CASSTSGTRQETQYF. DNA of the CDR3: TGTGCCAGCTCGACGTCCGGGACTAGGCAAGAGACCCAGTACTTC.

This chain links TRBV4-1 with TRBJ2-5; D ambiguous. Germline CDR1 MGHRA, CDR2 YSYEKL. The CDR3 contains 15 residues. Trimming took 3 bases from V and 5 from J, leaving 16 bases between them. The CDR3: CASSHPPGSGETQYF. In DNA form, the CDR3 reads TGCGCCAGCAGCCACCCCCCGGGCTCCGGGGAGACCCAGTACTTC.

This clonotype turned up a few times. The V call is TRBV5-1, the J call TRBJ2-5; no clear D. There are 14 residues in the CDR3. The V end lost 0 bases, the J end lost 0 bases, and 6 bases lay between the germline ends. Germline V gene data show CDR1 as SGHRS and CDR2 as YFSETQ. The CDR3 DNA follows: TGCGCCAGCAGCTTGGCTTACGACCAAGAGACCCAGTACTTC. It yields the protein CASSLAYDQETQYF.

This chain uses TRBV4-1 with TRBJ1-2; a possible D gene is TRBD1 (5 bases). The CDR3 sequence is 15 residues long. The germline V gene has CDR1 MGHRA and CDR2 YSYEKL. The V and J ends lost 8 bases and 0 bases respectively, with 16 bases between them. The DNA of the CDR3 is TGCGCCAGCTCGAGAGGGGACCTTACTAACTATGGCTACACCTTC. Protein: CASSRGDLTNYGYTF.

Only a few counts were recorded for this clonotype. The gene calls are TRBV7-9 and TRBJ1-1; possibly TRBD1 for D (5 bases). Germline CDR1 is SEHNR and CDR2 is FQNEAQ (reference sequence). Trimming removed 7 bases at V and 11 bases at J, with 20 bases between. This CDR3 region has 13 residues. The CDR3 protein is CASIGAEGAGAFF. The CDR3 region has the DNA TGTGCCAGCATCGGGGCAGAGGGCGCCGGGGCTTTCTTT.

Concerning this clonotype itself: Being one base from a much bigger clone, this may be a read error. The chain recombines TRBV12-3 or TRBV12-4 with TRBJ1-2, with 8 bases identical to TRBD1. The CDR3 is 19 residues long. CDR3 in DNA: TGTGCCAGCAGTTTCGATACGCACTCTCGGACAGGGACAAACTATGGCCACACCTTC. Translation: CASSFDTHSRTGTNYGHTF.

J is TRBJ2-5 and V is TRBV12-3 or TRBV12-4; 9 bases line up with TRBD2. The J call could be wrong; TRBJ2-1 is a better fit for the DNA end. The CDR3 loop spans 17 amino acids. CDR3 in DNA: TGTGCCAGTTCCAGCCAGGGACTAGCCCCCCTCTACAATGAGCAGTTCTTC. Its protein is CASSSQGLAPLYNEQFF.

CDR3 nucleotides: TGTGCCAGCTCACCGCTGAATATCATGGACAGGGACTATGGCTACACCTTC. Translating gives CASSPLNIMDRDYGYTF. The gene calls are TRBV18 and TRBJ1-2, with TRBD1 matching over 8 bases. This CDR3 is built from 17 residues. Germline-derived CDR1 and CDR2 are KGHSH and LQKENI. V was clipped by 3 bases and J by 3 bases; unmatched bases: 12.